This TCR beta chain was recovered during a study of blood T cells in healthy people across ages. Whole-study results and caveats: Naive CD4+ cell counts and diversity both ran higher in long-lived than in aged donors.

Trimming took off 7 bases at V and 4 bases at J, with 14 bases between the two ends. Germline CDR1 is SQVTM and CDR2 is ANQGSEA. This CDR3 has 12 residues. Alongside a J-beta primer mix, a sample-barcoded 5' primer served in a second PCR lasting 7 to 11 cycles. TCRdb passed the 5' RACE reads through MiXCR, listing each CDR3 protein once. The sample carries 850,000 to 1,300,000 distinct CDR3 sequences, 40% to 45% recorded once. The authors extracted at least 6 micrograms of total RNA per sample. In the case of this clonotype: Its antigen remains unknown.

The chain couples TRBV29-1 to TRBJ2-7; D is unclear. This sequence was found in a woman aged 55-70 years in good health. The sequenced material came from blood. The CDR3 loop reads CSAGRPPYEQYF. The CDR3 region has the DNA TGCAGCGCCGGGCGGCCACCTTACGAGCAGTACTTC.